Sequencing of this TCR beta chain was carried out in a study of cytomegalovirus exposure and HLA in healthy donors. Generated by immunoSEQ multiplex PCR, the TCRdb table keeps only in-frame clones and is missing some. The data hold 65,000 to 90,000 clones, with approximately 95% observed a single time. Germline V CDR1 and CDR2: WNHNN, SYGVQD (reference sequence). This CDR3 has 15 amino acids. V shed 2 bases and J shed 3 bases, with 14 bases lying between them. The chain combines TRBV10-1 with TRBJ2-7; D is possibly TRBD2 (5 bases). The sequenced material came from PBMCs. This TCR was sampled from a man between 18 and 29 years old in good health and CMV-seronegative. The CDR3 spells CASSEGLYDNYEQYF. CDR3 DNA sequence: TGCGCCAGCAGTGAGGGACTCTATGACAACTACGAGCAGTACTTC.